The clone carrying this T cell receptor beta chain was seen at least ten times. The data were obtained in a study of regulatory T cells in long-lasting Graves disease. Germline CDR1 and CDR2: ENHRY and SYGVKD. Deletions cut 4 bases from V and 5 bases from J, with 13 bases between. The CDR3 loop spans 14 amino acids. The time point denotes: newly diagnosed GD, antithyroid drugs for less than 3 months. Generation of the TCR library employed RNA extracted from PBMCs. iRepertoire HTBI primers and Arm-PCR of CDR3 regions built TCR beta libraries. TCRdb redid the calling of the multiplex PCR reads with MiXCR, one entry per CDR3 protein. Among hundreds of thousands of distinct CDR3 sequences listed, 16% were seen once. The same specimen was also included in a second study, on T cells in Graves' hyperthyroidism and ophthalmopathy. According to that study: Blood shared most expanded thyroid clonotypes above 0.001.

The sequence derives from a man aged 35 to 55 with Graves disease. The input for sequencing was peripheral blood mononuclear cells (PBMCs), taken at new diagnosis, from a patient treated with antithyroid drugs. The J gene is TRBJ2-3, the V gene TRBV10-3; TRBD1 is a possible D gene (5 bases). The CDR3 sequence: CAISAAGLVDTQYF. The CDR3 region has the DNA TGTGCCATCAGTGCGGCAGGGTTGGTAGATACGCAGTATTTT.